In its sample, the clone carrying this T cell receptor beta chain was seen many times. Its antigen remains unknown. These data come from a study of early T cells in non-severe SARS-CoV-2 infection. The overall study: Investigators sequenced bulk RNA drawn from unsorted whole blood, and chains remained unpaired.

Study outcomes and limitations: Database matching using VDJdb favored anti-spike CD8 responses, with private and CD4 specificities left missing.

The CDR3 loop spans 15 amino acids. The V end was cut by 4 bases, the J end by 0 bases, with 13 bases between. CDR1 SGHKS and CDR2 YYEKEE come from the germline V gene (reference sequence). Attachment of unique molecular identifiers was made to individual cDNA molecules. Each CDR3 protein is one row after TCRdb ran MiXCR on the 5' RACE reads. The repertoire holds tens of thousands of distinct CDR3 sequences, with 5% to 6.5% as singletons. This sequence was found in an adult who was a healthcare worker with PCR-confirmed SARS-CoV-2 infection or an uninfected control (not recorded which). Sequenced: whole blood. This sequence joins TRBV5-5 and TRBJ1-1; TRBD1 might be the D (6 bases). CDR3 in amino acids: CASSPAGHLNTEAFF. The CDR3 nucleotides are TGTGCCAGCAGCCCGGCGGGACATTTGAACACTGAAGCTTTCTTT.